Following are 32 T cell receptor beta chains from one sample sequenced in a study of T-cell reconstitution after alpha-beta-depleted transplantation in children. As it was prepared, the TCRbeta library received unique molecular identifiers. Using its own MiXCR run on the PCR reads, TCRdb lists one record per CDR3 protein. The table has a few thousand distinct CDR3 sequences, about 9.1% seen once; the top ten hold around 50%. This material consisted of PBMCs, mostly from graft donor cells, taken 180 days after TCRalphabeta/CD19-depleted stem cell transplant. These receptors were collected from a male patient aged 2-15 years who had a stem cell transplant for acute lymphoblastic leukemia, so the T cells may come from the graft donor.

The table lists this clonotype with many counts. The V call is TRBV18, the J call TRBJ1-4; possible D gene TRBD1, 6 bases. Germline V gives CDR1 KGHSH, CDR2 LQKENI. V dropped 3 bases and J dropped 4 bases, with 15 bases sitting between them. The CDR3 runs to 16 residues. The CDR3 protein is CASSPSGQNVNEKLFF. The CDR3 DNA follows: TGTGCCAGCTCACCCTCCGGACAGAATGTTAATGAAAAACTGTTTTTT. Based on the CDR3 plus reference TRBV18 and TRBJ1-4, the full variable domain is NAGVMQNPRHLVRRRGQEARLRCSPMKGHSHVYWYRQLPEEGLKFMVYLQKENIIDESGMPKERFSAEFPKEGPSILRIQQVVRGDSAAYFCASSPSGQNVNEKLFFGSGTQLSVL.

By frequency in the sample, this clonotype is medium-sized. This chain connects TRBV24-1 to TRBJ2-3; D is undetermined. Per the germline V gene, CDR1 is KGHDR and CDR2 is SFDVKD. This CDR3 has 13 amino acids. The V end lost 9 bases, the J end lost 2 bases, and 11 bases lay between the germline ends. As DNA, the CDR3 is TGTGCCACCTTTGACTCTCTCACAGATACGCAGTATTTT. Encoded protein: CATFDSLTDTQYF.

This clonotype was recorded many times. The rearrangement joins TRBV6-1 to TRBJ2-5, with a possible D match to TRBD2 (5 bases). V dropped 6 bases and J dropped 0 bases, with 11 bases sitting between them. Germline CDR1 and CDR2: MNHNS and SASEGT. This CDR3 spans 14 amino acids. CDR3 residues: CASRPSGHQETQYF. The CDR3 DNA reads TGTGCCAGCAGACCAAGCGGCCACCAAGAGACCCAGTACTTC.

This clonotype appeared many times. The chain is built from TRBV30 and TRBJ2-7; no firm D call. CDR3 size: 15 residues. V gave up 0 bases and J gave up 0 bases, with 12 bases separating them. From germline, CDR1 is GTSNPN and CDR2 SVGIG (reference sequence). The CDR3 coding sequence is TGTGCCTGGAGTGTACGAAGTGCAGGCTCCTACGAGCAGTACTTC. Its protein is CAWSVRSAGSYEQYF.

This chain uses TRBV20-1 with TRBJ2-5; 9 bases fit TRBD2. Germline V gene lookup returns CDR1 DFQATT and CDR2 SNEGSKA (reference sequence). This CDR3 comprises 14 residues. V lost 3 bases, J lost 2 bases, and 4 bases stayed unmatched. CDR3 in amino acids: CSASSGGLQETQYF. The CDR3 DNA sequence: TGCAGTGCTAGTAGCGGGGGTTTACAAGAGACCCAGTACTTC.

This clonotype is deemed medium-sized (0.01 to 0.1%). This chain connects TRBV4-1 to TRBJ1-2, with no clear D. Trimming shortened V by 1 base and J by 4 bases, and 10 bases separated the two germline ends. The V gene's germline CDR1 is MGHRA and CDR2 YSYEKL. The CDR3 is made up of 14 amino acids. Written as DNA, the CDR3 is TGCGCCAGCAGCCAAGGAAGTTTTGGCTATGGCTACACCTTC. Amino acids: CASSQGSFGYGYTF.

This clonotype was seen at least ten times. J is TRBJ1-2 and V is TRBV18; D ambiguous. CDR1 is KGHSH and CDR2 is LQKENI in the germline V gene. CDR3 length: 16 amino acids. Trimming removed 3 bases at V and 2 bases at J, with 16 bases between. In nucleotides, the CDR3 is TGTGCCAGCTCACCTGCCCCCGGGAAACTAAACTATGGCTACACCTTC. This codes for CASSPAPGKLNYGYTF.

The table lists this clonotype with many counts. The chain recombines TRBV10-1 with TRBJ2-7; TRBD1 or TRBD2 may be the D gene (6 bases each). With 3 bases removed from V and 2 bases from J, the gap between germline ends came to 11 bases. The CDR3 is 14 residues long. Germline assignment: CDR1 WNHNN and CDR2 SYGVQD (reference sequence). The CDR3 bases are TGCGCCAGCAGTGAAGGGGGGCCCCCCTACGAGCAGTACTTC. As protein: CASSEGGPPYEQYF.

This clonotype was picked up many times. The genes are TRBV6-5 and TRBJ2-7; TRBD2 agrees at 7 bases. Per the germline V gene, CDR1 is MNHEY and CDR2 is SVGAGI. Germline trimming cut 5 bases from V and 3 bases from J; bases unmatched to any gene: 7. The CDR3 extends over 14 amino acids. CDR3 sequence reads: CASSLLTSFYEQYF. The DNA of the CDR3 is TGTGCCAGCAGTCTGCTGACTAGCTTCTACGAGCAGTACTTC.

Ten or more counts support this clonotype. The CDR3 is CSVIRDREGEQYF. Here the CDR3 DNA reads TGCAGCGTCATCCGGGACAGGGAGGGCGAGCAGTACTTC. The gene calls are TRBV29-1 and TRBJ2-7, with 9 positions matching TRBD1. V was clipped by 6 bases and J by 6 bases; unmatched bases: 9. Germline V CDR1 and CDR2: SQVTM, ANQGSEA. CDR3 length: 13 residues.

Ten or more counts support this clonotype. The V and J genes are TRBV20-1 and TRBJ1-6; D gene uncertain. The CDR3 is 14 residues long. Trimming cost V 4 bases and J 5 bases, with 12 bases left between them. Germline CDR1 and CDR2: DFQATT and SNEGSKA (reference sequence). The CDR3 coding sequence is TGCAGTGCTATCGAAGGAGACAATAATTCACCCCTCCACTTT. This translates into CSAIEGDNNSPLHF.

The chain recombines TRBV20-1 with TRBJ1-3; maybe TRBD1 (5 bases). Looked up from germline, CDR1 is DFQATT and CDR2 is SNEGSKA (reference sequence). The CDR3 runs to 15 residues. In DNA, the CDR3 is TGCAGGGGGCAGGCTCGGGGCTCCTCTGGAAACACCATATATTTT. Its protein is CRGQARGSSGNTIYF.

This clonotype came up many times. V is TRBV5-6 and J is TRBJ1-2; TRBD1 aligns across 8 bases. Germline V lookup: CDR1 SGHDT, CDR2 YYEEEE. The CDR3 sequence is 14 residues long. V lost 0 bases to trimming and J lost 7 bases; unmatched junction nucleotides: 5. The CDR3 DNA reads TGTGCCAGCAGCTTGGGACAGGGGACTTTTGGCTACACCTTC. Protein product: CASSLGQGTFGYTF.

This clonotype appeared many times. The chain links TRBV7-2 to TRBJ2-5; unclear D gene. The CDR3 loop spans 13 amino acids. The germline V gene has CDR1 SGHTA and CDR2 FQGNSA. Trimming removed 1 base from V and 3 bases from J, with 6 bases in between. This CDR3 is CASSLVREETQYF. The CDR3 DNA reads TGTGCCAGCAGCTTAGTTCGAGAAGAGACCCAGTACTTC. Full variable domain (rest looked up from reference TRBV7-2 and TRBJ2-5): GAGVSQSPSNKVTEKGKDVELRCDPISGHTALYWYRQSLGQGLEFLIYFQGNSAPDKSGLPSDRFSAERTGGSVSTLTIQRTQQEDSAVYLCASSLVREETQYFGPGTRLLVL.

In its sample, this clonotype was seen many times. This chain joins TRBV12-3 or TRBV12-4 and TRBJ2-5; D might be TRBD1 (5 bases). CDR3 length equals 14 residues. V dropped 6 bases and J dropped 7 bases, with 18 bases sitting between them. The CDR3 loop is CASRPSHTGGTQYF. Here the CDR3 DNA reads TGTGCCAGCAGACCTAGTCACACAGGCGGGACCCAGTACTTC.

This clonotype was recorded many times. This chain links TRBV5-1 with TRBJ2-1; TRBD2 aligns across 10 bases. Germline V lookup: CDR1 SGHRS, CDR2 YFSETQ. After removal of 10 bases from V and 9 bases from J, the junction contained 10 bases not matched to a gene. The CDR3 covers 13 residues. CDR3 in DNA: TGCGCCGGGAAGCGGGAGGGCCCGGGTGAGCAGTTCTTC. Translated, it gives CAGKREGPGEQFF.

In its sample, this clonotype is large (0.1 to 1%). The V call is TRBV28, the J call TRBJ2-1; 10 nucleotides match TRBD1. Germline CDR1 reads MDHEN; CDR2 reads SYDVKM. V trimming: 2 bases; J trimming: 4 bases; junction bases outside the gene matches: 2. This CDR3 comprises 15 residues. CDR3 residues: CASSLGTGVYNEQFF. DNA for the CDR3: TGTGCCAGCAGTTTAGGGACAGGGGTTTACAATGAGCAGTTCTTC.

This clonotype counts as medium-sized (0.01 to 0.1%). The chain joins TRBV24-1 to TRBJ2-5, with 10 bases matching TRBD1. The CDR3 sequence is 15 residues long. Germline V gene data show CDR1 as KGHDR and CDR2 as SFDVKD. J was trimmed by 4 bases and V by 6 bases; bases with no gene match: 7. DNA for the CDR3: TGTGCCACCAGTTATCCGACAGGGGGCGTAGAGACCCAGTACTTC. It encodes CATSYPTGGVETQYF.

This clonotype was recorded at least ten times. This chain joins TRBV7-6 and TRBJ2-7; 8 nucleotides line up with TRBD1. The V gene's germline CDR1 is SGHVS and CDR2 FNYEAQ. The CDR3 spans 15 residues. Losses at the gene ends were 3 bases for V and 3 bases for J; bases not matched to a gene: 7. CDR3 sequence reads: CASSLSGGLYYEQYF. The CDR3 bases are TGTGCCAGCAGCTTGTCAGGGGGCCTCTACTACGAGCAGTACTTC.

This clonotype is medium-sized (0.01 to 0.1%) within its sample. The CDR3 sequence is CASSLRPGEGTDTQYF. The CDR3 coding sequence is TGTGCCAGCAGTCTTCGGCCAGGGGAGGGCACAGATACGCAGTATTTT. J is TRBJ2-3 and V is TRBV27; D might be TRBD1 or TRBD2, each matching 6 bases. Trimming removed 5 bases at V and 1 base at J, with 16 bases between. Germline V gene sequence: CDR1 MNHEY, CDR2 SMNVEV (reference sequence). CDR3 length equals 16 residues.

This clonotype has a count of ten or more. The chain has TRBV7-9 and TRBJ2-3; no clear D. The CDR3 totals 11 residues. Germline V CDR1 and CDR2: SEHNR, FQNEAQ (reference sequence). V gave up 5 bases and J gave up 6 bases, with 6 bases separating them. The CDR3 nucleotides read TGTGCCAGCAGCCTAAAGGATACGCAGTATTTT. It codes for CASSLKDTQYF.

Ten or more counts support this clonotype. The CDR3 DNA reads as TGTGCCAGCAGCTCCTCAAACACTGAAGCTTTCTTT. This codes for CASSSSNTEAFF. This chain joins TRBV7-9 and TRBJ1-1; D is unresolved. Germline V CDR1 and CDR2: SEHNR, FQNEAQ (reference sequence). Trimming took 4 bases from V and 2 from J, leaving 5 bases between them. This CDR3 has 12 residues.

In this sample, this clonotype turned up many times. This rearrangement joins TRBV7-9 to TRBJ2-5, with 12 bases fitting TRBD2. This CDR3 comprises 15 residues. After removal of 5 bases from V and 1 base from J, the junction contained 2 bases not matched to a gene. Per germline, CDR1 SEHNR and CDR2 FQNEAQ (reference sequence). In nucleotides, the CDR3 is TGTGCCAGCAGCCGGACTAGCGGGGTCCAAGAGACCCAGTACTTC. This encodes CASSRTSGVQETQYF.

This clonotype is labeled medium-sized. V gene TRBV5-1 combines with J gene TRBJ2-1; 13 nucleotides align to TRBD2. Trimming cost V 2 bases and J 4 bases; bases outside gene matches: 6. Germline assignment: CDR1 SGHRS and CDR2 YFSETQ. CDR3 length: 17 amino acids. In DNA form, the CDR3 reads TGCGCCAGCAGCTTCGGACTAGCGGGAGTTTTGTACAATGAGCAGTTCTTC. Residues: CASSFGLAGVLYNEQFF.

Judged by abundance, this clonotype is medium-sized (0.01 to 0.1%). The chain couples TRBV5-1 to TRBJ1-1; D is ambiguous. Deletions cut 2 bases from V and 0 bases from J, with 11 bases between. The CDR3 consists of 15 residues. CDR1 is SGHRS, CDR2 YFSETQ, per germline. CDR3 DNA sequence: TGCGCCAGCAGCTTTAGCAAAGAGGTGAACACTGAAGCTTTCTTT. This encodes CASSFSKEVNTEAFF.

This chain links TRBV10-2 with TRBJ1-2; D is possibly TRBD1 (5 bases). The germline V gene encodes CDR1 WSHSY and CDR2 SAAADI. This CDR3 comprises 12 residues. V lost 5 bases to trimming and J lost 2 bases, with 6 bases between them. The chain's CDR3 is CASSRDNYGYTF. The CDR3 DNA follows: TGCGCCAGCAGTCGGGACAACTATGGCTACACCTTC.

This clonotype was detected many times. The chain couples TRBV7-9 to TRBJ2-7, with no clear D. This CDR3 is 15 amino acids long. Trimming removed 1 base from V and 5 bases from J, with 15 bases in between. Germline values: CDR1 SEHNR, CDR2 FQNEAQ (reference sequence). This chain's CDR3 is CASSLGAPNGDEQYF. The CDR3 DNA follows: TGTGCCAGCAGCTTAGGTGCCCCCAACGGCGACGAGCAGTACTTC.

This clonotype was found many times. CDR3 in DNA: TGTGCCAGCAGTTTGGATTCAAGCGCGAACACCGGGGAGCTGTTTTTT. Amino acids: CASSLDSSANTGELFF. The chain carries TRBV12-3 or TRBV12-4 and TRBJ2-2; D call uncertain. The CDR3 is 16 amino acids. The V gene lost 3 bases and the J gene lost 0 bases, with 11 bases spanning the gap.

This clonotype was detected ten times or more. The CDR3 protein is CASRDSGKETQYF. DNA of the CDR3: TGTGCCAGCAGGGATAGCGGAAAAGAGACCCAGTACTTC. J is TRBJ2-5 and V is TRBV7-9; weak D call: TRBD2 (6 bases). Trimming pared 6 bases from V and 3 bases from J, leaving 11 bases between. CDR1 SEHNR and CDR2 FQNEAQ come from the germline V gene (reference sequence). This CDR3 is built from 13 residues.

This clonotype appeared many times. This chain links TRBV7-9 with TRBJ2-4, with 12 bases identical to TRBD2. Per the germline V gene, CDR1 is SEHNR and CDR2 is FQNEAQ (reference sequence). V was clipped by 7 bases and J by 7 bases; unmatched bases: 5. The CDR3 has 14 residues. This CDR3 is CASKLAGGRNIQYF. Written as DNA, the CDR3 is TGTGCCAGCAAACTAGCGGGAGGAAGGAACATTCAGTACTTC.

This clonotype was detected ten times or more. The chain carries TRBV20-1 and TRBJ1-2, with D perhaps matching TRBD1 (5 bases). Between the trimmed V and J ends, which lost 3 bases and 3 bases, there was a span of 14 bases. Per the germline V gene, CDR1 is DFQATT and CDR2 is SNEGSKA (reference sequence). CDR3 length: 14 residues. CDR3 residues: CSASLQTDYYGYTF. For the CDR3, the DNA is TGCAGTGCTAGCTTACAGACAGATTACTATGGCTACACCTTC.

This clonotype was seen many times. The chain joins TRBV7-9 to TRBJ2-5, with D perhaps TRBD2 (5 bases). There are 15 residues in the CDR3. Between the trimmed V and J ends, which lost 4 bases and 1 base, there was a span of 13 bases. Germline V gives CDR1 SEHNR, CDR2 FQNEAQ (reference sequence). The CDR3 region is CASSSPAGLQETQYF. The CDR3 DNA is TGTGCCAGCAGCTCGCCGGCGGGCCTCCAAGAGACCCAGTACTTC. Using reference TRBV7-9 and TRBJ2-5 for the parts outside the CDR3, the full variable domain is DTGVSQNPRHKITKRGQNVTFRCDPISEHNRLYWYRQTLGQGPEFLTYFQNEAQLEKSRLLSDRFSAERPKGSFSTLEIQRTEQGDSAMYLCASSSPAGLQETQYFGPGTRLLVL.